Below, one T cell receptor (beta chain) is given with its context. What it binds is unknown. No conserved phenylalanine or tryptophan is present at the end of the CDR3, so a read error is the likely explanation. The CDR3 consists of 15 residues. Trimming left V 0 bases short and J 3 bases short, with 11 bases between. Germline V CDR1 and CDR2: MNHEY, SVGAGI. Researchers ran the PCR with 60 Vbeta and 13 Jbeta primers. The authors' processing: Later, about 80 million unique TCR beta chains were counted in an analysis, and approximately 10 million of them were shared. Measured with immunoSEQ multiplex PCR; TCRdb has only the in-frame clones, and not every one. Clonal size and the V and J genes are those of that table, whereas D and trimming came from the DNA. This sample carries roughly 200,000 clones, approximately 88% of them seen once, and the ten largest clones take roughly 0.71%. This specimen comes from a study of cytomegalovirus exposure and HLA in healthy donors. Across the study: Unique TCRs numbering approximately 81 million, obtained from HLA-typed donors, made up an early data release. Study-wide results and caveats: With high specificity and sensitivity, the classifier reportedly diagnosed cytomegalovirus status. Immune exposure was documented only through CMV serostatus.

The chain links TRBV6-5 to TRBJ1-2; D ambiguous. The origin of this receptor is a boy aged 2 to 10 in good health and CMV-seronegative. Sequencing was carried out using PBMCs. CDR3 nucleotides: TGTGCCAGCAGTTACTCGGGGAGGGTCGACTATGGCTACACCTCC. It codes for CASSYSGRVDYGYTS.